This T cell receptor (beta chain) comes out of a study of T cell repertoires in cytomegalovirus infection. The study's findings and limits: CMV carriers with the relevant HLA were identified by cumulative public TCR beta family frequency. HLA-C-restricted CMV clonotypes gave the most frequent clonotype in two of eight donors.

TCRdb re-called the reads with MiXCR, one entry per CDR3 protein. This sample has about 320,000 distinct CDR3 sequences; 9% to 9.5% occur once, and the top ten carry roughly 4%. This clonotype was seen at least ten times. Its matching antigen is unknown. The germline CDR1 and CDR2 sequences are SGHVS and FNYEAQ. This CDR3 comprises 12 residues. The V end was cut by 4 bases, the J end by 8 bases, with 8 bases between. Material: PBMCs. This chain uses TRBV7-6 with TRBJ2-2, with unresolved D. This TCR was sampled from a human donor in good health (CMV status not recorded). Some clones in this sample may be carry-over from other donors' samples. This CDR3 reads CASSSSTGELFF. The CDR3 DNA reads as TGTGCCAGCAGCTCCTCTACGGGGGAGCTGTTTTTT.